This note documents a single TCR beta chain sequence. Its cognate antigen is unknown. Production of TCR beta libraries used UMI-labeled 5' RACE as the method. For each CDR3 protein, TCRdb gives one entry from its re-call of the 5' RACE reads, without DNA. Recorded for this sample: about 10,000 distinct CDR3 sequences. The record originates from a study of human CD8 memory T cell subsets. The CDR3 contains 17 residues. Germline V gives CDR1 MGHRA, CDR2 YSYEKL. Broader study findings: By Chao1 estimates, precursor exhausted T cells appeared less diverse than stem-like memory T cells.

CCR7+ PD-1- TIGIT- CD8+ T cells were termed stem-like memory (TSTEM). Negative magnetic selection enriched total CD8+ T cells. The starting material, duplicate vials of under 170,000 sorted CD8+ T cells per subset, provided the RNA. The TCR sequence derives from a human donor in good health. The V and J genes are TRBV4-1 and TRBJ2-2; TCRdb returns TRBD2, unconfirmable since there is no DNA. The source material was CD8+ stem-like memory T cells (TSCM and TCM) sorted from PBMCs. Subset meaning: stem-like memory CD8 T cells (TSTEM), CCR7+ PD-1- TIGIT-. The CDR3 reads CASSHPLAGEDTGELFF.